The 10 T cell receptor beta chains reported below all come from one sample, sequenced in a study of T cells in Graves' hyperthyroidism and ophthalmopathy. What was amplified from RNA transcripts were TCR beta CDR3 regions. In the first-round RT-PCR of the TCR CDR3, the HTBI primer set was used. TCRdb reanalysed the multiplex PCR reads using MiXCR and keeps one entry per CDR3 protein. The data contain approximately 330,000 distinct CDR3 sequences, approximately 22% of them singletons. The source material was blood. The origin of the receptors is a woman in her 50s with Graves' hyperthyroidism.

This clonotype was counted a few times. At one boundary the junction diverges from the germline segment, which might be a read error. The CDR3: CASSPLGTVEAFF. CDR3 DNA: TGTGCTAGCAGCCCCCTCGGGACAGTTGAAGCTTTCTTT. The chain links TRBV7-7 to TRBJ1-1, with TRBD1 matching 7 bases. The germline gives CDR1 SSHAT, CDR2 FNYEAQ (reference sequence). This CDR3 has 13 residues.

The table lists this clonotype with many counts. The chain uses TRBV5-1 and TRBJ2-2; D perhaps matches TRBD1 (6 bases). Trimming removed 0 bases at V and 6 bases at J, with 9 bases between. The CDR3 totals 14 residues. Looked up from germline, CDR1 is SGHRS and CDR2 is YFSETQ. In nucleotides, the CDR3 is TGCGCCAGCAGCTTGGACACAGGGCCCGGGGAGCTGTTTTTT. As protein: CASSLDTGPGELFF.

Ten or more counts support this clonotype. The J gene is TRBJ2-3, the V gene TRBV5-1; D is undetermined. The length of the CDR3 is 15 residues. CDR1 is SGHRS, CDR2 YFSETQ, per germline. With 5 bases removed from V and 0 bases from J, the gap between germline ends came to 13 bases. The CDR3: CASRARTVSTDTQYF. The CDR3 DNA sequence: TGCGCCAGCAGAGCTCGGACGGTCAGCACAGATACGCAGTATTTT.

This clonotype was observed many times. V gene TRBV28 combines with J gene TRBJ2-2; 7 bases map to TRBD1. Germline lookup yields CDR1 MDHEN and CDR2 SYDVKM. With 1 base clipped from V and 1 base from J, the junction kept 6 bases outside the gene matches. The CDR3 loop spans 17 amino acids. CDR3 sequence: CASSLLTGARNTGELFF. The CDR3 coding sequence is TGTGCCAGCAGTTTATTAACAGGGGCCAGGAACACCGGGGAGCTGTTTTTT.

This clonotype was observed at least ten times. CDR3 bases: TGTGCCAGCACTTGGACAGGGGATGACTCGACTAATGAAAAACTGTTTTTT. Translated: CASTWTGDDSTNEKLFF. The J gene is TRBJ1-4, the V gene TRBV2; 9 bases line up with TRBD1. The J segment lost 2 bases and the V segment lost 7 bases, leaving 11 bases of the junction unmatched. Germline V lookup: CDR1 SNHLY, CDR2 FYNNEI. The CDR3 totals 17 residues.

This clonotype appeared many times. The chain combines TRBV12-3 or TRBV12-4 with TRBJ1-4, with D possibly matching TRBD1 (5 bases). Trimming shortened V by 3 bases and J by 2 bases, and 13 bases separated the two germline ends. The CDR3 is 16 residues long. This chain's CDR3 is CASSFPGAPTNEKLFF. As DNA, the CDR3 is TGTGCCAGCAGTTTCCCTGGGGCGCCCACTAATGAAAAACTGTTTTTT.

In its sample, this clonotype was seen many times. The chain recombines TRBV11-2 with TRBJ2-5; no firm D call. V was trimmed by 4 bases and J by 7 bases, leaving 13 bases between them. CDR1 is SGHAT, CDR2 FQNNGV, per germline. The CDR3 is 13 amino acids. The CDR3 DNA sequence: TGTGCCAGCAGCTCCATCCTGGGCGGGACCCAGTACTTC. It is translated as CASSSILGGTQYF.

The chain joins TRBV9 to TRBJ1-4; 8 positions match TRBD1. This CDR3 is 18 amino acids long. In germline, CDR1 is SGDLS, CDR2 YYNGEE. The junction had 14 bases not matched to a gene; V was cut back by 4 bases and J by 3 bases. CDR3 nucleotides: TGTGCCAGCAGCCCACTTCATCTCAGGGGGCCAGCTAATGAAAAACTGTTTTTT. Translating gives CASSPLHLRGPANEKLFF.

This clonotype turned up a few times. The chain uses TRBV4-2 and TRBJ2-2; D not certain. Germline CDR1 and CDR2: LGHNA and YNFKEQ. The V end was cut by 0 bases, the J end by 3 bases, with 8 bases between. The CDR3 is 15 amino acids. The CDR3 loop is CASSQDSLHTGELFF. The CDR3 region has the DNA TGTGCCAGCAGCCAAGATTCACTACACACCGGGGAGCTGTTTTTT.

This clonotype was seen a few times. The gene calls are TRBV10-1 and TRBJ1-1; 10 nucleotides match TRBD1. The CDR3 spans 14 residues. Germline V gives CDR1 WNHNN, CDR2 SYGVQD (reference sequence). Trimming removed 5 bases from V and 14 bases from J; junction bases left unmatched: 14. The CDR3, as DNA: TGCGCCAGCAGTTCAGGACAGGGGGGATCGGAATCCTTCTTT. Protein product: CASSSGQGGSESFF.